Presented here are 29 T cell receptor beta chains from one specimen sequenced in a study of T cell clonotyping in hematopoietic cell transplantation. Libraries were prepared by immunoSEQ multiplex PCR; TCRdb keeps only in-frame clonotypes and omits some of them. This sample yields about 69,000 clones, of which 85% to 95% are seen a single time; approximately 1.5% belongs to the top ten. The specimen sequenced was peripheral blood mononuclear cells. The receptors stem from a man aged 50 to 59 in good health. Some clones in this sample may be carry-over from other donors' samples.

V and J are TRBV23-1 and TRBJ1-4; 8 nucleotides align to TRBD1. TRBV23-1 is given ORF status, its function remaining uncertain. CDR3 length: 14 amino acids. V lost 6 bases to trimming and J lost 4 bases; unmatched junction nucleotides: 4. CDR3 amino acids: CASSRDRLNEKLFF. The CDR3 DNA reads as TGCGCCAGCAGCCGGGACAGGCTTAATGAAAAACTGTTTTTT.

The V and J genes are TRBV19 and TRBJ2-1, with D maybe TRBD1 (6 bases). CDR1 LNHDA and CDR2 SQIVND come from the germline V gene (reference sequence). V lost 8 bases and J lost 0, with 11 bases in between. The CDR3 has 14 amino acids. In DNA form, the CDR3 reads TGTGCCAGTGGGGGCAGGAGCTCCTACAATGAGCAGTTCTTC. It encodes CASGGRSSYNEQFF. The full variable domain, rest sourced from reference TRBV19 and TRBJ2-1, is DGGITQSPKYLFRKEGQNVTLSCEQNLNHDAMYWYRQDPGQGLRLIYYSQIVNDFQKGDIAEGYSVSREKKESFPLTVTSAQKNPTAFYLCASGGRSSYNEQFFGPGTRLTVL.

The chain employs TRBV4-1 and TRBJ2-3; weak D call: TRBD1 (6 bases). Germline lookup yields CDR1 MGHRA and CDR2 YSYEKL. V was shortened by 1 base and J by 3 bases, with 11 bases between the two germline ends. There are 15 residues in the CDR3. The CDR3 spells CASSQGGLGTDTQYF. The CDR3 coding sequence is TGCGCCAGCAGCCAAGGGGGGCTAGGAACAGATACGCAGTATTTT.

This clone was counted a single time. V is TRBV5-5 and J is TRBJ1-5; D might be TRBD1 (5 bases). With 1 base removed from V and 2 bases from J, the gap between germline ends came to 16 bases. This CDR3 has 17 amino acids. Germline V CDR1 and CDR2: SGHKS, YYEKEE (reference sequence). In DNA, the CDR3 is TGTGCCAGCAGCTTGTCGTTGGGTGTACAGGGCAATCAGCCCCAGCATTTT. Its protein product is CASSLSLGVQGNQPQHF.

The chain's CDR3 is CATSSPDIYGYTF. For the CDR3, the DNA is TGTGCCACCAGCAGCCCAGACATCTATGGCTACACCTTC. The chain carries TRBV15 and TRBJ1-2; D is ambiguous. Trimming removed 3 bases at V and 4 bases at J, with 9 bases between. Germline V lookup: CDR1 LNHNV, CDR2 YYDKDF (reference sequence). CDR3 length: 13 amino acids. Drawing the rest from reference TRBV15 and TRBJ1-2, the complete variable domain is DAMVIQNPRYQVTQFGKPVTLSCSQTLNHNVMYWYQQKSSQAPKLLFHYYDKDFNNEADTPDNFQSRRPNTSFCFLDIRSPGLGDTAMYLCATSSPDIYGYTFGSGTRLTVV.

This chain connects TRBV6-5 to TRBJ2-3, with 7 nucleotides matching TRBD1. V shed 7 bases, J shed 2 bases, and the junction held 6 bases outside the gene matches. Germline lookup yields CDR1 MNHEY and CDR2 SVGAGI. The CDR3 consists of 14 residues. The CDR3 region has the DNA TGTGCCAGCAACCGGGACAGTAACACAGATACGCAGTATTTT. It encodes CASNRDSNTDTQYF.

The gene calls are TRBV29-1 and TRBJ1-1; D might be TRBD1 (5 bases). Trimming removed 7 bases at V and 5 bases at J, with 14 bases between. Germline V lookup: CDR1 SQVTM, CDR2 ANQGSEA. The CDR3 has 12 amino acids. CDR3 DNA: TGCAGCGGTAAACAGGTAAATACTGAAGCTTTCTTT. Translating gives CSGKQVNTEAFF.

The genes are TRBV11-2 and TRBJ1-2, with a possible D match to TRBD1 (6 bases). Germline CDR1 SGHAT, CDR2 FQNNGV. V shed 1 base and J shed 5 bases, with 14 bases lying between them. This CDR3 has 15 residues. The CDR3 DNA is TGTGCCAGCAGCTTAGGTCGGGACGGGACATATGGCTACACCTTC. It yields the protein CASSLGRDGTYGYTF.

The J gene is TRBJ1-2, the V gene TRBV2, with TRBD1 matching over 8 bases. Germline V gene data show CDR1 as SNHLY and CDR2 as FYNNEI. Trimming cost V 3 bases and J 4 bases; bases outside gene matches: 10. This CDR3 has 16 residues. This chain's CDR3 is CASSEVWTGISYGYTF. The CDR3 DNA sequence: TGTGCCAGCAGTGAGGTTTGGACAGGGATTAGCTATGGCTACACCTTC.

The gene calls are TRBV7-8 and TRBJ1-1; D is undetermined. The germline CDR1 and CDR2 sequences are SGHVS and FQNEAQ. Deletions cut 0 bases from V and 3 bases from J, with 11 bases between. This CDR3 comprises 15 residues. The CDR3 sequence: CASSLAGSTDTEAFF. The CDR3 coding sequence is TGTGCCAGCAGCTTAGCTGGCAGCACCGACACTGAAGCTTTCTTT.

The chain combines TRBV7-2 with TRBJ2-7, with 8 bases lining up with TRBD2. The germline V gene has CDR1 SGHTA and CDR2 FQGNSA. J lost 3 bases, V lost 4 bases, and 8 bases had no gene match. CDR3 length: 15 residues. The CDR3 spells CASSSGGGTNYEQYF. In DNA form, the CDR3 reads TGTGCCAGCAGCTCCGGGGGGGGGACGAACTACGAGCAGTACTTC.

The J gene is TRBJ1-6, the V gene TRBV7-9; the D is unclear. This CDR3 region has 13 residues. Germline assignment: CDR1 SEHNR and CDR2 FQNEAQ (reference sequence). V lost 5 bases, J lost 8 bases, and 10 bases lay in between. The CDR3 protein is CASSPRLDSPLHF. CDR3 DNA sequence: TGTGCCAGCAGCCCTCGGCTAGATTCACCCCTCCACTTT. Together with reference TRBV7-9 and TRBJ1-6, the CDR3 gives the full variable domain: DTGVSQNPRHKITKRGQNVTFRCDPISEHNRLYWYRQTLGQGPEFLTYFQNEAQLEKSRLLSDRFSAERPKGSFSTLEIQRTEQGDSAMYLCASSPRLDSPLHFGNGTRLTVT.

This sequence joins TRBV29-1 and TRBJ2-7, with D maybe TRBD2 (5 bases). This CDR3 contains 14 residues. In germline, CDR1 is SQVTM, CDR2 ANQGSEA. The V end was cut by 3 bases, the J end by 6 bases, with 18 bases between. The CDR3 DNA sequence: TGCAGCGTTGAGGCGGGTAAGACCCGTGCCGAGCAGTACTTC. Residues: CSVEAGKTRAEQYF.

V usage is TRBV6-5 and J usage is TRBJ1-5; D might be TRBD1 (5 bases). This CDR3 contains 15 residues. V was trimmed by 0 bases and J by 7 bases, leaving 13 bases between them. Germline loops: CDR1 MNHEY, CDR2 SVGAGI. CDR3 nucleotide sequence: TGTGCCAGCAGTTACTCGCAGGGATCAGGCCAGCCCCAGCATTTT. Protein: CASSYSQGSGQPQHF.

This chain uses TRBV6-1 with TRBJ1-2; the D is unclear. The CDR3 sequence is 12 residues long. Per germline, CDR1 MNHNS and CDR2 SASEGT. Deletions cut 8 bases from V and 8 bases from J, with 15 bases between. The CDR3 loop is CASGRVVGGYTF. The CDR3 bases are TGTGCCAGCGGGAGGGTCGTCGGCGGCTACACCTTC.

In regard to this clone: Additional DNA sequences in this sample encode the identical CDR3. The chain recombines TRBV7-2 with TRBJ1-2, with 8 bases lining up with TRBD1. This CDR3 is 13 amino acids long. J was trimmed by 6 bases and V by 5 bases; bases with no gene match: 5. Germline V gene data show CDR1 as SGHTA and CDR2 as FQGNSA. The CDR3 reads CASSRGQGNGYTF. The DNA of the CDR3 is TGTGCCAGCAGCCGAGGACAGGGAAATGGCTACACCTTC.

The chain uses TRBV29-1 and TRBJ1-2, with D possibly TRBD1 on 5 matching bases. V dropped 3 bases and J dropped 5 bases, with 16 bases sitting between them. The CDR3 totals 14 residues. Germline values: CDR1 SQVTM, CDR2 ANQGSEA. This CDR3 is CSVEVGDPRYGYTF. The DNA of the CDR3 is TGCAGCGTTGAGGTGGGGGACCCCAGATATGGCTACACCTTC.

The CDR3 DNA sequence: TGTGCCAGTAGTATGGGCTCGTCCGGAGGCAATGAGCAGTTCTTC. As protein: CASSMGSSGGNEQFF. The chain carries TRBV19 and TRBJ2-1, with a tentative D call TRBD2 (5 bases). The CDR3 has 15 amino acids. Trimming removed 3 bases at V and 6 bases at J, with 15 bases between. Germline values: CDR1 LNHDA, CDR2 SQIVND (reference sequence).

J is TRBJ2-7 and V is TRBV5-4; TRBD1 agrees at 7 bases. CDR3 length: 14 residues. Germline V lookup: CDR1 SGHNT, CDR2 YYREEE (reference sequence). Unmatched junction bases numbered 2, after V lost 0 bases and J lost 2 bases. In nucleotides, the CDR3 is TGTGCCAGCAGCTTGGGACAGGGAGCCTACGAGCAGTACTTC. It codes for CASSLGQGAYEQYF.

The V and J genes are TRBV11-1 and TRBJ2-1; D not resolved. The CDR3 spans 14 residues. Trimming pared 8 bases from V and 9 bases from J, leaving 20 bases between. Germline CDR1 reads SGHAT; CDR2 reads FQDESV (reference sequence). CDR3 sequence: CASGSDLYNGEQFF. The CDR3 DNA is TGTGCCAGCGGCTCGGACCTTTATAACGGTGAGCAGTTCTTC.

V and J are TRBV6-1 and TRBJ1-2; D gene unclear. CDR3 length: 14 residues. Germline values: CDR1 MNHNS, CDR2 SASEGT. The V gene lost 8 bases and the J gene lost 5 bases, with 18 bases spanning the gap. This CDR3 is CASEGGAQSYGYTF. The CDR3, as DNA: TGTGCCAGCGAAGGTGGCGCGCAGAGTTATGGCTACACCTTC.

The rearrangement uses TRBV9 and TRBJ2-3; unclear D gene. The CDR3 extends over 14 amino acids. V was trimmed by 4 bases and J by 0 bases, leaving 9 bases between them. From germline, CDR1 is SGDLS and CDR2 YYNGEE. The CDR3 coding sequence is TGTGCCAGCAGCCCACATCCGAGCACAGATACGCAGTATTTT. Its protein is CASSPHPSTDTQYF.

The chain recombines TRBV2 with TRBJ2-7; D might be TRBD2 (5 bases). With 7 bases removed from V and 6 bases from J, the gap between germline ends came to 16 bases. Germline CDR1 SNHLY, CDR2 FYNNEI. The length of the CDR3 is 13 residues. The CDR3 is CASNPEVRGEQYF. DNA for the CDR3: TGTGCCAGCAACCCGGAGGTCCGGGGCGAGCAGTACTTC.

This chain uses TRBV15 with TRBJ1-1, with D hard to call. This CDR3 comprises 14 residues. Germline CDR1 LNHNV, CDR2 YYDKDF (reference sequence). The germline V and J ends were trimmed by 0 bases and 5 bases, with 10 bases remaining between them. CDR3 region: CATSRDLERTEAFF. In nucleotides, the CDR3 is TGTGCCACCAGCAGAGACCTCGAAAGGACTGAAGCTTTCTTT.

The chain employs TRBV30 and TRBJ2-7; the D call may be TRBD1 or TRBD2 (5 bases each). This CDR3 contains 13 residues. Germline V gene sequence: CDR1 GTSNPN, CDR2 SVGIG (reference sequence). V lost 5 bases, J lost 1 base, and 12 bases lay in between. The CDR3: CAWQPGRSYEQYF. The CDR3 coding sequence is TGTGCCTGGCAACCGGGACGGTCCTACGAGCAGTACTTC. Based on the CDR3 plus reference TRBV30 and TRBJ2-7, the full variable domain is SQTIHQWPATLVQPVGSPLSLECTVEGTSNPNLYWYRQAAGRGLQLLFYSVGIGQISSEVPQNLSASRPQDRQFILSSKKLLLSDSGFYLCAWQPGRSYEQYFGPGTRLTVT.

This clone showed up just a few times. The J gene is TRBJ1-3, the V gene TRBV14; 8 nucleotides match TRBD1. Trimming took 0 bases from V and 4 from J; bases not matched to a gene: 2. CDR1 is SGHDN and CDR2 is FVKESK in the germline V gene. The CDR3 sequence is 15 residues long. The CDR3 DNA is TGTGCCAGCAGCCAAGATCGACAGGGGGGAAACACCATATATTTT. It translates to CASSQDRQGGNTIYF. Filled out from reference TRBV14 and TRBJ1-3, the complete variable domain reads EAGVTQFPSHSVIEKGQTVTLRCDPISGHDNLYWYRRVMGKEIKFLLHFVKESKQDESGMPNNRFLAERTGGTYSTLKVQPAELEDSGVYFCASSQDRQGGNTIYFGEGSWLTVV.

The rearrangement links TRBV7-2 to TRBJ2-7; the D is unclear. The CDR3 is 15 residues long. V was pared by 1 base and J by 5 bases, with 15 bases between. Germline V gene sequence: CDR1 SGHTA, CDR2 FQGNSA. The CDR3 DNA reads as TGTGCCAGCAGCTTAGAATTTTCTGGGCTTCACGAGCAGTACTTC. This sequence encodes CASSLEFSGLHEQYF.

Concerning this clone: Other DNA sequences from this sample encode an identical CDR3 as well. The chain uses TRBV5-5 and TRBJ1-3; 7 bases are a match to TRBD1. V shed 5 bases, J shed 0 bases, and the junction held 8 bases outside the gene matches. The length of the CDR3 is 16 residues. Germline lookup yields CDR1 SGHKS and CDR2 YYEKEE (reference sequence). The CDR3 region has the DNA TGTGCCAGCAGTTTTAACCCAGGGGGCTCTGGAAACACCATATATTTT. Amino acid sequence: CASSFNPGGSGNTIYF.

V gene TRBV6-6 combines with J gene TRBJ1-6; TRBD1 matches at 10 bases. V lost 8 bases to trimming and J lost 6 bases; unmatched junction nucleotides: 4. The CDR3 extends over 14 amino acids. The germline V gene has CDR1 MNHNY and CDR2 SVGAGI (reference sequence). The CDR3 here is CASCRDRGNSPLHF. The CDR3 DNA sequence: TGTGCCAGCTGCCGGGACAGGGGTAATTCACCCCTCCACTTT.